This entry features one TCR beta chain sequence. What it recognizes is unknown. The record originates from a study of T-cell reconstitution after alpha-beta-depleted transplantation in children. Whole-study results and caveats: The study reportedly traced alpha-beta T cells about two months after transplant to several hundred expanded graft clones. Some patients' high day-60 TCRbeta diversity was attributed to recipient cells surviving conditioning.

Preparing the TCRbeta library involved the use of unique molecular identifiers. TCRdb ran MiXCR on the PCR reads and lists one entry per CDR3 protein. This table has about 980,000 distinct CDR3 sequences, around 30% appearing once. Between the trimmed V and J ends, which lost 3 bases and 2 bases, there was a span of 12 bases. The CDR3 consists of 15 residues. V gene TRBV12-3 or TRBV12-4 combines with J gene TRBJ2-3, with D hard to call. The receptor comes from a boy less than two years old who had a stem cell transplant for SCID, so the T cells may come from the graft donor. Sample: PBMCs, mostly from graft donor cells, taken 360 days after TCRalphabeta/CD19-depleted stem cell transplant. CDR3 region: CASSFNGLNTDTQYF. CDR3 bases: TGTGCCAGCAGTTTTAACGGGTTAAACACAGATACGCAGTATTTT.